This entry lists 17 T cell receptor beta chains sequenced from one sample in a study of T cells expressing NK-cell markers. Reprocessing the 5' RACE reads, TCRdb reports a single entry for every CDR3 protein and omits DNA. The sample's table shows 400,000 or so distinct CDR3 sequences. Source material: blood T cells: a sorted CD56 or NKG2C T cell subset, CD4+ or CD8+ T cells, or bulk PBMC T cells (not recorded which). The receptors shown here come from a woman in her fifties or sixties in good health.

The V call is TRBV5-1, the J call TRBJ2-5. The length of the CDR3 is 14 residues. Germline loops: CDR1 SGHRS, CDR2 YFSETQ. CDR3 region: CASSLRSEKGTQYF.

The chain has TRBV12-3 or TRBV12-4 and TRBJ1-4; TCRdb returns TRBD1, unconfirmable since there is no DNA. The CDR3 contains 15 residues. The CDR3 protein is CASSGPDSVNEKLFF.

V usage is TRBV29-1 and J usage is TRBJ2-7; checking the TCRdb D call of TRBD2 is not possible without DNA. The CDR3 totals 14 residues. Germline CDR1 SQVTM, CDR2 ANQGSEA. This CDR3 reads CSVDLAGIPYEQYF.

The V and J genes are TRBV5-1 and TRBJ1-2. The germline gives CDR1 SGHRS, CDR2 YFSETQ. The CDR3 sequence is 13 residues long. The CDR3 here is CASSYDANYGYTF.

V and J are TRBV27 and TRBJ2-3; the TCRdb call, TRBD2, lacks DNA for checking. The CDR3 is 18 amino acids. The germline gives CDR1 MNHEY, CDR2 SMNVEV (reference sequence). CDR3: CASSLSPVGALSTDTQYF.

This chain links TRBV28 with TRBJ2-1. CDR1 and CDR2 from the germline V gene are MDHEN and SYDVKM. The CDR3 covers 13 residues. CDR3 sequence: CASTTSNYNEQFF.

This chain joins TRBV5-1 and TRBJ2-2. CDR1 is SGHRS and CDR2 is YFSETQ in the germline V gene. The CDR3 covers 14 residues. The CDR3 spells CASSRSVSAGELFF.

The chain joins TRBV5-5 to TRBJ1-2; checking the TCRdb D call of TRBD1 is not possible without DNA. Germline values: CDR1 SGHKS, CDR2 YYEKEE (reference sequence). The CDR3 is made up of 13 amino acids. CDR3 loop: CASSLKRRDGYTF. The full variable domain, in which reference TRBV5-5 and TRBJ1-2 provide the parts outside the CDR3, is DAGVTQSPTHLIKTRGQQVTLRCSPISGHKSVSWYQQVLGQGPQFIFQYYEKEERGRGNFPDRFSARQFPNYSSELNVNALLLGDSALYLCASSLKRRDGYTFGSGTRLTVV.

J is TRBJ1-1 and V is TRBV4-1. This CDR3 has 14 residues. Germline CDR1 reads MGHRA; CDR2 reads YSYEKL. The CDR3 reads CASSQLASGIEAFF.

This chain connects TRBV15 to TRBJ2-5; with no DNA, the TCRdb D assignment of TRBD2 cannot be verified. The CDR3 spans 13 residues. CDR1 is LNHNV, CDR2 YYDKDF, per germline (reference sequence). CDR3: CATSGPLQETQYF.

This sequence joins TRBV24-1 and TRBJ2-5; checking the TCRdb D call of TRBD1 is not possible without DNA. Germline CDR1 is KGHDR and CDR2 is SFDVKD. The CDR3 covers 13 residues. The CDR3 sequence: CATRAGGSETQYF.

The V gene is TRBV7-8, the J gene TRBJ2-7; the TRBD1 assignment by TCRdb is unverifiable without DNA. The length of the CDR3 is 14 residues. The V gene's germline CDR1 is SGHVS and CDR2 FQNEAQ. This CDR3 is CASGLRDRTYEQYF.

The chain's CDR3 is CASRLDNYLTEAFF. The rearrangement uses TRBV5-1 and TRBJ1-1. The CDR3 extends over 14 amino acids. CDR1 and CDR2 from the germline V gene are SGHRS and YFSETQ.

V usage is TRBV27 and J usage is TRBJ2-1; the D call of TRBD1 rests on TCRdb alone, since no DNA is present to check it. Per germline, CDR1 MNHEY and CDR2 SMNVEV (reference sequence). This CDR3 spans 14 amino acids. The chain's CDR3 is CASSPPPGYNEQFF.

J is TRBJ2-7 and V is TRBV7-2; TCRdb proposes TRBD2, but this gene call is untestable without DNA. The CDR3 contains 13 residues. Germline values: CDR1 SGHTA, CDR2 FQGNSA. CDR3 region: CASNPAPSREQYF.

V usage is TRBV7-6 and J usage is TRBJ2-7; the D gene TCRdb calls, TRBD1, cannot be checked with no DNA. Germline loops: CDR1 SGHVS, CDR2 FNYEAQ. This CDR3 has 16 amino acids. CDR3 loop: CASSLATGAGWYEQYF.

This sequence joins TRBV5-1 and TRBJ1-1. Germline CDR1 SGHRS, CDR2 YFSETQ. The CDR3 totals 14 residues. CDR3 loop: CASRGSEPFSEAFF.